This T cell receptor (beta chain) derives from a study of identical twins. Study observations and caveats: There is a chance that invariant MAIT and iNKT cells partially muddied zero-insertion analyses.

This CDR3 is built from 10 residues. With V trimmed by 10 bases and J by 14 bases, 5 bases remained unmatched. Unique molecular identifiers were in the cDNA, with template-switch universal primer binding. TCRdb reprocessed the 5' RACE reads with MiXCR, giving one entry per CDR3 protein. The sample contains approximately 1.8 million distinct CDR3 sequences, less than 35% of which appear only once. A note on this clonotype: As yet, its antigen is unknown.

The V and J genes are TRBV12-3 or TRBV12-4 and TRBJ2-1, with 10 bases fitting TRBD2. Material for sequencing was cord blood. This receptor was identified in a newborn girl in good health. The CDR3 spells CAIAGTSEFF. DNA for the CDR3: TGTGCCATCGCCGGGACTAGCGAGTTCTTC.